The rows below give T cell receptor beta chains drawn from one sample of a study of Ad26.COV2.S vaccination and SARS-CoV-2 variants. Measured with immunoSEQ multiplex PCR; TCRdb has only the in-frame clones, and not every one. The data hold about 400,000 clones, with around 89% observed a single time. The sample consisted of peripheral blood, taken in a trial of Ad26.COV2.S vaccine versus placebo. The receptors here all came from a person aged 18-60 years who received the Ad26.COV2.S COVID-19 vaccine or a placebo. CDR3s include the opening cysteine and the closing phenylalanine or tryptophan. A D gene is named only where the DNA matches it firmly. Clone size, where shown, is once, few, many, or a class for clones that have expanded.

CDR3 length,J gene,clone size,V gene,D gene,CDR3 DNA,CDR3 protein
14,TRBJ1-2,.,TRBV6-6,.,TGTGCCAGCAGCGACGGGGTTTGGGGGCGGGGCTACACCTTC,CASSDGVWGRGYTF
13,TRBJ1-5,.,TRBV19,TRBD1,TGTGCCAGTAGTACGACAGGGTCTCAGCCCCAGCATTTT,CASSTTGSQPQHF
16,TRBJ1-1,.,TRBV18,.,TGTGCCAGCTCCCCCTCCTCCGGCCCGATGAACACTGAAGCTTTCTTT,CASSPSSGPMNTEAFF
12,TRBJ2-7,.,TRBV10-3,.,TGTGCCATCAGTGATGGGGGTTACGAGCAGTACTTC,CAISDGGYEQYF
13,TRBJ2-2,few,TRBV27,.,TGTGCCAGCAGCCTAGGACGGTCCGGGGAGCTGTTTTTT,CASSLGRSGELFF
13,TRBJ1-1,.,TRBV11-3,.,TGTGCCAGCAGCTTAGTCCGGGGCACTGAAGCTTTCTTT,CASSLVRGTEAFF
14,TRBJ2-3,.,TRBV2,TRBD1,TGTGCCAGCGCTCCTACAGGGGCCACAGATACGCAGTATTTT,CASAPTGATDTQYF
15,TRBJ1-2,.,TRBV18,.,TGTGCCAGCTCACCAGGTAATAACAGGAACTATGGCTACACCTTC,CASSPGNNRNYGYTF
13,TRBJ2-1,few,TRBV7-7,.,TGTGCTAGCAGCTTAGCCGGGGGTCCTGAGCAGTTCTTC,CASSLAGGPEQFF
14,TRBJ1-2,.,TRBV19,.,TGTGCCAGTACAGGGATTGAGGAACTCTATGGCTACACCTTC,CASTGIEELYGYTF
14,TRBJ2-1,.,TRBV5-1,.,TGCGCCAGCAGCTTGGGTGGCAGGGAGAATGAGCAGTTCTTC,CASSLGGRENEQFF
14,TRBJ1-5,.,TRBV18,.,TGTGCCAGCTCACCATCGGGGGGGGGCGAGCCCCAGCATTTT,CASSPSGGGEPQHF
22,TRBJ2-3,once,TRBV4-3,TRBD2,TGCGCCAGCAGCCAAGATCCGCCACGGACTAGCGGGTATTGGGCTAGCACAGATACGCAGTATTTT,CASSQDPPRTSGYWASTDTQYF
11,TRBJ2-7,many,TRBV20-1,.,TGCAGTGCTAGAGACATAACCGAGCAGTACTTC,CSARDITEQYF
15,TRBJ2-3,.,TRBV7-2,TRBD2,TGTGCCAGCAGCTCCCGGACTAGCGGTACAGATACGCAGTATTTT,CASSSRTSGTDTQYF
13,TRBJ1-1,.,TRBV30,.,TGTGCCTGGCGCCCGGGATGGAACACTGAAGCTTTCTTT,CAWRPGWNTEAFF
15,TRBJ1-1,.,TRBV5-5,TRBD1,TGTGCCAGCAGCTCCCGGACAGGGCAGGGCACTGAAGCTTTCTTT,CASSSRTGQGTEAFF
15,TRBJ1-5,.,TRBV18,.,TGTGCCAGCTCACAAGGGGGGGGACTTAATCAGCCCCAGCATTTT,CASSQGGGLNQPQHF
15,TRBJ2-7,.,TRBV25-1,TRBD2,TGTGCCAGCAGTGAGGGACTAGCGGGCGTCTACGAGCAGTACTTC,CASSEGLAGVYEQYF
12,TRBJ2-7,.,TRBV13,.,TGTGCCAGCAGCTTAGTACTTGGGGAGCAGTACTTC,CASSLVLGEQYF
14,TRBJ1-6,few,TRBV10-2,TRBD1,TGCGCCAGCAGTGTGGACAGGGTGTACGATACCCTCCACTTT,CASSVDRVYDTLHF
15,TRBJ2-6,.,TRBV9,.,TGTGCCAGCAGCACTCGAAACTCTGGGGCCAACGTCCTGACTTTC,CASSTRNSGANVLTF
11,TRBJ1-1,few,TRBV3-1/TRBV3-2,.,TGTGCCAGCAGCCAAGACGCTTCGGCTTTCTTT,CASSQDASAFF
20,TRBJ2-6,.,TRBV5-1,TRBD1,TGCGCCAGCAGCCTCCTCCTCACGGGACAGGGGGCGGGAGGGGCCAACGTCCTGACTTTC,CASSLLLTGQGAGGANVLTF
14,TRBJ2-3,.,TRBV15,TRBD2,TGTGCCACCAGCCCCAGCGGGATATTAGATACGCAGTATTTT,CATSPSGILDTQYF
13,TRBJ2-1,.,TRBV12-5,.,TGTGCTAGTGGTTTCGGGCTAGTCGATGAGCAGTTCTTC,CASGFGLVDEQFF
13,TRBJ1-2,.,TRBV7-8,.,TGTGCCAGCCAGGGAGATTCTAACTATGGCTACACCTTC,CASQGDSNYGYTF
11,TRBJ1-1,once,TRBV18,.,TGTGCCAGCCGAGGAGGCACTGAAGCTTTCTTT,CASRGGTEAFF
14,TRBJ2-1,.,TRBV7-3,TRBD2,TGTGCCAGCAGCCCCGTGGGGGGGTCAGCTGAGCAGTTCTTC,CASSPVGGSAEQFF
12,TRBJ1-1,.,TRBV5-4,.,TGTGCCAGCAGACCAGACTACACTGAAGCTTTCTTT,CASRPDYTEAFF
16,TRBJ1-2,.,TRBV24-1,.,TGTGCCACCAGTGACTCGGACGGACAGCTTAACTATGGCTACACCTTC,CATSDSDGQLNYGYTF
15,TRBJ2-3,.,TRBV19,TRBD1,TGTGCCAGTAGCACAAGACAGGGTGGAACAGATACGCAGTATTTT,CASSTRQGGTDTQYF
11,TRBJ2-7,.,TRBV6-1,TRBD1,TGTGCCAGCAGTGAAGAAGGGACAGGGCGATTC,CASSEEGTGRF
14,TRBJ2-2,.,TRBV4-2,.,TGTGCCAGCAGCCCCAGTGGGGCAATCGGGGAGCTGTTTTTT,CASSPSGAIGELFF
16,TRBJ1-2,.,TRBV5-1,.,TGCGCCAGCAGCTTGGATGGGGTGGGCAGAGCAGGGGGCTACACCTTC,CASSLDGVGRAGGYTF
13,TRBJ2-3,.,TRBV28,.,TGTGCCAGCAGTGGAACAGGGAGAGATACGCAGTATTTT,CASSGTGRDTQYF
14,TRBJ2-3,.,TRBV5-6,.,TGTGCCAGCAGCTTGGCTGGAAGCACAGATACGCAGTATTTT,CASSLAGSTDTQYF
15,TRBJ2-3,.,TRBV27,TRBD2,TGTGCCAGCAGACTGACTAGCGGGAGTGCAGATACGCAGTATTTT,CASRLTSGSADTQYF
15,TRBJ1-1,.,TRBV11-2,.,TGTGCCAGCAGCTTAGTGAGGGTGAGAAACACTGAAGCTTTCTTT,CASSLVRVRNTEAFF
15,TRBJ2-1,.,TRBV19,.,TGTGCCAGTAGTATAAAGGCAGGCCGAGGGAATGAGCAGTTCTTC,CASSIKAGRGNEQFF
14,TRBJ2-5,.,TRBV24-1,.,TGTGCCACCAGTGAGCAGCAAGACCAAGAGACCCAGTACTTC,CATSEQQDQETQYF
14,TRBJ1-3,.,TRBV10-3,TRBD1,TGTGCCATCAGTCGGGACAGGGATGGAAACACCATATATTTT,CAISRDRDGNTIYF
13,TRBJ2-5,.,TRBV2,TRBD1,TGTGCCAGCCTCAGATCAGGGGGAGAGACCCAGTACTTC,CASLRSGGETQYF
15,TRBJ2-1,once,TRBV7-6,TRBD2,TGTGCCAGCAGCTTAGCTAGCGGGAGAGTCTATGAGCAGTTCTTC,CASSLASGRVYEQFF
13,TRBJ1-2,.,TRBV7-6,TRBD1,TGTGCCAGCAGCCCACAGGGGGGCTATGGCTACACCTTC,CASSPQGGYGYTF
13,TRBJ1-5,.,TRBV20-1,.,TGCAGTGCTAGTTCCAGGGAGAGTCAGCCCCAGCATTTT,CSASSRESQPQHF
12,TRBJ2-1,.,TRBV3-1/TRBV3-2,.,TGTGCCAGCAGCCCCAACCCTGGTGAGCAGTTCTTC,CASSPNPGEQFF
18,TRBJ2-5,.,TRBV3-1/TRBV3-2,TRBD2,TGTGCCAGCAGCCGGCAAAGGGGGGGACTAGCGGCACAAGAGACCCAGTACTTC,CASSRQRGGLAAQETQYF
13,TRBJ2-7,.,TRBV7-3,.,TGTGCCAGCAGCTCGACCCAGGGAGCCGAGCAGTACTTC,CASSSTQGAEQYF
12,TRBJ2-1,.,TRBV7-8,.,TGTGCCAGCAGCGCCCTGGCCAATGAGCAGTTCTTC,CASSALANEQFF
12,TRBJ2-3,.,TRBV29-1,.,TGCAGCGTTGAAGATGAAAGATATACGCAGTATTTT,CSVEDERYTQYF
12,TRBJ2-7,.,TRBV5-4,.,TGTGCCAGCAGCTCAGGAGGTGACGAGCAGTACTTC,CASSSGGDEQYF
13,TRBJ2-1,.,TRBV11-3,.,TGTGCCAGCAGCCCGCCGGGGGCCGATGAGCAGTTCTTC,CASSPPGADEQFF